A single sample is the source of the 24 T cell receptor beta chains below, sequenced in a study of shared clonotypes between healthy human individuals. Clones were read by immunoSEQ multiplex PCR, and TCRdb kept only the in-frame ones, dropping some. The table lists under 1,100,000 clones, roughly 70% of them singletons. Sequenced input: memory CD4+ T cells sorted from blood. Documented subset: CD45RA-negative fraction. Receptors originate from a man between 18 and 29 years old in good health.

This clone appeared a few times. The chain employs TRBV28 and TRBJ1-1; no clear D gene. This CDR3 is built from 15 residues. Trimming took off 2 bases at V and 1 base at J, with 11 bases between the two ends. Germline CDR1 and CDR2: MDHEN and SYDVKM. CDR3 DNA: TGTGCCAGCAGTTTAAGCCTCGGGCCGAACACTGAAGCTTTCTTT. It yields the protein CASSLSLGPNTEAFF.

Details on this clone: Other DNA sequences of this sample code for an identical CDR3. The CDR3 DNA follows: TGTGCCAGCAGCTTGGCGGGTCCTGGGGCCAACGTCCTGACTTTC. This gives the protein CASSLAGPGANVLTF. The chain carries TRBV5-4 and TRBJ2-6; no definite D call. CDR3 length equals 15 residues. V lost 0 bases and J 2 bases, leaving 6 bases between the germline ends. The germline V gene encodes CDR1 SGHNT and CDR2 YYREEE (reference sequence).

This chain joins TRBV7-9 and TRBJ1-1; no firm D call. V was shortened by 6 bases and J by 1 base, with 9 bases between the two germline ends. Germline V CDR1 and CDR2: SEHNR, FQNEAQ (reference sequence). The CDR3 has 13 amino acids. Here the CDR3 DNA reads TGTGCCAGCAGTCCCCAGTCGAACACTGAAGCTTTCTTT. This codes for CASSPQSNTEAFF. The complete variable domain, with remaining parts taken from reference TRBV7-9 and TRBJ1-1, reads DTGVSQNPRHKITKRGQNVTFRCDPISEHNRLYWYRQTLGQGPEFLTYFQNEAQLEKSRLLSDRFSAERPKGSFSTLEIQRTEQGDSAMYLCASSPQSNTEAFFGQGTRLTVV.

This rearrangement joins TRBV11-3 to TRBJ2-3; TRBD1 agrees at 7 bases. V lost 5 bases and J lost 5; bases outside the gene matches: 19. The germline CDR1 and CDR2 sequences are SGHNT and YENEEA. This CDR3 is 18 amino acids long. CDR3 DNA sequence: TGTGCCAGCAGCCACACCTGGGAACAGGGGACGCAGGTAGATACGCAGTATTTT. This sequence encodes CASSHTWEQGTQVDTQYF.

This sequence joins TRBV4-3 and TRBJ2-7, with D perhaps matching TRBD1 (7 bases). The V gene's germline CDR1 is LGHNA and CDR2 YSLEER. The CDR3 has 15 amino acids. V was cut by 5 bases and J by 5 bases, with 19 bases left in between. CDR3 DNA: TGCGCCAGCAGCTGGGCGGCAGGGGGGTTTAACGAGCAGTACTTC. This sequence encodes CASSWAAGGFNEQYF.

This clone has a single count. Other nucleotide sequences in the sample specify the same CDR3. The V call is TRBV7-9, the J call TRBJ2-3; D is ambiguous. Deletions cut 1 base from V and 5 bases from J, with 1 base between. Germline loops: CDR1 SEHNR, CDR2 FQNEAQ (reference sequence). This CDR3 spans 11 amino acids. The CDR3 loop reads CASSLEDTQYF. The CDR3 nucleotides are TGTGCCAGCAGCTTAGAAGATACGCAGTATTTT. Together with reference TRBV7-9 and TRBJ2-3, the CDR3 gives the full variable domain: DTGVSQNPRHKITKRGQNVTFRCDPISEHNRLYWYRQTLGQGPEFLTYFQNEAQLEKSRLLSDRFSAERPKGSFSTLEIQRTEQGDSAMYLCASSLEDTQYFGPGTRLTVL.

CDR3 bases: TGTGCCAGCAGTTTATATCAGGGGCTCAATGAAAAACTGTTTTTT. It encodes CASSLYQGLNEKLFF. The rearrangement uses TRBV27 and TRBJ1-4; the D gene is possibly TRBD1 (6 bases). V lost 1 base and J 5 bases, leaving 11 bases between the germline ends. CDR3 size: 15 residues. Looked up from germline, CDR1 is MNHEY and CDR2 is SMNVEV (reference sequence).

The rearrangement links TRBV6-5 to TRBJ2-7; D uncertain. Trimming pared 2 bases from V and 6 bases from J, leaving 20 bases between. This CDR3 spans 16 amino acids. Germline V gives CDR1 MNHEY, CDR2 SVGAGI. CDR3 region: CASSYGQTGPGGEQYF. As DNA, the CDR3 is TGTGCCAGCAGTTACGGCCAGACGGGCCCCGGTGGCGAGCAGTACTTC.

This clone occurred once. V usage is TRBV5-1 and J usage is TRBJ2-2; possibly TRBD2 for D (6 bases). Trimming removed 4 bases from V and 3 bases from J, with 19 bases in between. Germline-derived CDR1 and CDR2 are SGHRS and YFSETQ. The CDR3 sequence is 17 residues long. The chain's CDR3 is CASSLKPTRVDTGELFF. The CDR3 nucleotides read TGCGCCAGCAGCCTGAAACCGACTAGGGTGGACACCGGGGAGCTGTTTTTT.

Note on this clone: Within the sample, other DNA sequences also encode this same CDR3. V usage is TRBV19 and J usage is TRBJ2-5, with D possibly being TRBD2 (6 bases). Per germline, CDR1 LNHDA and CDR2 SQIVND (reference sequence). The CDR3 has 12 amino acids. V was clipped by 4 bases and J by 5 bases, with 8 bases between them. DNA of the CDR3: TGTGCCAGTAGTACGGGGGTGGAGACCCAGTACTTC. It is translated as CASSTGVETQYF.

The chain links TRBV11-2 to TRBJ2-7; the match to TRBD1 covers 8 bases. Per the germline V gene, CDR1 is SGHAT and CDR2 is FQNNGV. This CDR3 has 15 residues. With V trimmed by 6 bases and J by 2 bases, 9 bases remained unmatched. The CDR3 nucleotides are TGTGCCAGCAGGGTACCCGGGACAGGAGCCTACGAGCAGTACTTC. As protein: CASRVPGTGAYEQYF.

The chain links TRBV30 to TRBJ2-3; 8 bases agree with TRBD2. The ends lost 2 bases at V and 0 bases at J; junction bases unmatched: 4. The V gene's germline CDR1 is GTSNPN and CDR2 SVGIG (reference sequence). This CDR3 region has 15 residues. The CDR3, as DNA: TGTGCCTGGAGTCTACTAGCGGCTAGCACAGATACGCAGTATTTT. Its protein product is CAWSLLAASTDTQYF.

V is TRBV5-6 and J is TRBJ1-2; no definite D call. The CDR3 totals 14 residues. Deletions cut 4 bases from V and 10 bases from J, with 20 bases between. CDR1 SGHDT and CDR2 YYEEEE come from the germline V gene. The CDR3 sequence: CASSPLMGADDYTF. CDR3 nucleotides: TGTGCCAGCAGCCCATTGATGGGCGCAGATGACTACACCTTC.

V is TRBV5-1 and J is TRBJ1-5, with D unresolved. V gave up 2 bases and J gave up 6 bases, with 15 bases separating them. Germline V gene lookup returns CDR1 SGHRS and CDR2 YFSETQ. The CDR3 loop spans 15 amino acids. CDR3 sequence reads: CASSLNMESGQPQHF. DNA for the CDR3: TGCGCCAGCAGCTTAAACATGGAGTCAGGTCAGCCCCAGCATTTT.

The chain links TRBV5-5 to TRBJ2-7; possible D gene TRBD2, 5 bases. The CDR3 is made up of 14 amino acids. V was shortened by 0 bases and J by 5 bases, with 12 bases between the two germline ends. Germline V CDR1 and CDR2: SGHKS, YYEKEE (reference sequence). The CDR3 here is CASSLGTPADEQYF. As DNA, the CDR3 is TGTGCCAGCAGCTTGGGGACTCCGGCGGACGAGCAGTACTTC.

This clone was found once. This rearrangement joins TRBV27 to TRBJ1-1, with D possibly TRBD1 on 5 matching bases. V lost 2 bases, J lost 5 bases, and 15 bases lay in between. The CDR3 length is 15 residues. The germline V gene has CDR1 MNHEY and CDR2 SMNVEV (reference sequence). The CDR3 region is CASSLGAGWWTEAFF. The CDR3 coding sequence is TGTGCCAGCAGTTTAGGAGCAGGGTGGTGGACTGAAGCTTTCTTT.

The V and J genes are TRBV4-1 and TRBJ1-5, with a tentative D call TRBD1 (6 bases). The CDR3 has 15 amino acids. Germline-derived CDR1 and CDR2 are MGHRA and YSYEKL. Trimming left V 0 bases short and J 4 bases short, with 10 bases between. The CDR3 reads CASSQDAGANQPQHF. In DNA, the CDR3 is TGCGCCAGCAGCCAAGATGCGGGGGCAAATCAGCCCCAGCATTTT.

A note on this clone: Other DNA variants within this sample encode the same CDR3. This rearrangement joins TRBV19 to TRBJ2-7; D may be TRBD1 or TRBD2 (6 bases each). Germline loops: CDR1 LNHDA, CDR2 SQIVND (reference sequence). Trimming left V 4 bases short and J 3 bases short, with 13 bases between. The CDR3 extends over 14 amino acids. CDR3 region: CASSRRAGDYEQYF. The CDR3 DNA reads TGTGCCAGTAGTAGGAGGGCAGGGGACTACGAGCAGTACTTC.

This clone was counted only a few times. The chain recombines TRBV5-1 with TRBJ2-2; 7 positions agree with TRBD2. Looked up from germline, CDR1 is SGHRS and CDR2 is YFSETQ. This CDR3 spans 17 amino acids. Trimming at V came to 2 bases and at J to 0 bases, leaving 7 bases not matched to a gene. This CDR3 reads CASSLASGAPNTGELFF. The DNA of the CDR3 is TGCGCCAGCAGCTTAGCTAGCGGAGCCCCGAACACCGGGGAGCTGTTTTTT.

CDR3 bases: TGTGCCAGCAGTTCACCCTCCGGGCTAGCCTACGAGCAGTACTTC. Protein sequence: CASSSPSGLAYEQYF. This chain connects TRBV7-8 to TRBJ2-7, with D unclear. There are 15 residues in the CDR3. The V and J ends lost 6 bases and 2 bases respectively, with 17 bases between them. Germline values: CDR1 SGHVS, CDR2 FQNEAQ.

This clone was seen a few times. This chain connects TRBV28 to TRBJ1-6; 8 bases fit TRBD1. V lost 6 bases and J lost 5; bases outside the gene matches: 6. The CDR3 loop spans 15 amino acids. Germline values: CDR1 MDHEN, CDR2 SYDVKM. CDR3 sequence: CASSLPDRDNSPLHF. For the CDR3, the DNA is TGTGCCAGCAGCCTTCCGGACAGGGATAATTCACCCCTCCACTTT.

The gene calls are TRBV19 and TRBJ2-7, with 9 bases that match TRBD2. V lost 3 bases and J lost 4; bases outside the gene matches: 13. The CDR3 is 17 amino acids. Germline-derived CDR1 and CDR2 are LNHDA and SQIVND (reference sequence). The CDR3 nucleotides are TGTGCCAGTAGTATGACCACCGGCGGGACTAGCATATACGAGCAGTACTTC. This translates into CASSMTTGGTSIYEQYF.

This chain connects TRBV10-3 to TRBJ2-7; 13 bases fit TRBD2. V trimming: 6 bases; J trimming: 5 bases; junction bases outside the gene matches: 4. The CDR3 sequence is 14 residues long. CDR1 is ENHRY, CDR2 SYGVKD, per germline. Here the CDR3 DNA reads TGTGCCATCAGCGGGACTAGCGGGATTAACGAGCAGTACTTC. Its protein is CAISGTSGINEQYF.

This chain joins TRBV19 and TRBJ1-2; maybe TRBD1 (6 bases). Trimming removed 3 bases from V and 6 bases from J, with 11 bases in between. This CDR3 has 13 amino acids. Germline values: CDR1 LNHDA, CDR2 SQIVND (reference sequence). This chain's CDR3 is CASSINRVDGYTF. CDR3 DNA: TGTGCCAGTAGTATTAACAGGGTTGATGGCTACACCTTC. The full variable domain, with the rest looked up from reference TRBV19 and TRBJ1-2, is DGGITQSPKYLFRKEGQNVTLSCEQNLNHDAMYWYRQDPGQGLRLIYYSQIVNDFQKGDIAEGYSVSREKKESFPLTVTSAQKNPTAFYLCASSINRVDGYTFGSGTRLTVV.